These 14 T cell receptor beta chains were all obtained from the same sample, sequenced in a study of cytomegalovirus exposure and HLA in healthy donors. The study ran its PCR with 60 Vbeta and 13 Jbeta primers. Clones were read by immunoSEQ multiplex PCR, and TCRdb kept only the in-frame ones, dropping some. The repertoire has roughly 150,000 clones, about 75% of them found once; the top ten carry around 7%. The sequenced sample consisted of PBMCs. The receptors originated from a man younger than 40 in good health and CMV-seronegative.

The V call is TRBV6-6, the J call TRBJ1-3; 12 bases are shared with TRBD1. This CDR3 comprises 16 residues. V dropped 8 bases and J dropped 4; count of bases not matched to a gene: 9. Germline CDR1 is MNHNY and CDR2 is SVGAGI (reference sequence). DNA of the CDR3: TGTGCCAGCTGTCCGGGACAGGGGGCGTCAGGAAACACCATATATTTT. Translation: CASCPGQGASGNTIYF.

This chain links TRBV28 with TRBJ1-2, with D unresolved. This CDR3 spans 18 amino acids. CDR1 and CDR2 from the germline V gene are MDHEN and SYDVKM. The V end was cut by 2 bases, the J end by 0 bases, with 19 bases between. CDR3 residues: CASSLPRQRIYSNYGYTF. For the CDR3, the DNA is TGTGCCAGCAGTTTACCCCGCCAGCGTATCTACTCTAACTATGGCTACACCTTC.

The chain recombines TRBV27 with TRBJ2-5, with 10 nucleotides matching TRBD2. Germline trimming cut 5 bases from V and 8 bases from J; bases unmatched to any gene: 17. Per germline, CDR1 MNHEY and CDR2 SMNVEV (reference sequence). The CDR3 consists of 17 residues. The CDR3 DNA sequence: TGTGCCAGCAGTCCTACCCCGGGACTAGCGCCCCAGGAAACCCAGTACTTC. This encodes CASSPTPGLAPQETQYF.

This clone was recorded many times. The chain recombines TRBV29-1 with TRBJ1-2; D is ambiguous. The germline V gene encodes CDR1 SQVTM and CDR2 ANQGSEA. V was clipped by 8 bases and J by 9 bases, with 13 bases between them. The CDR3 length is 10 residues. CDR3 loop: CSLFDERYTF. CDR3 in DNA: TGCAGCCTGTTTGATGAGCGCTACACCTTC.

J is TRBJ2-3 and V is TRBV6-5; TRBD2 matches at 10 bases. Germline CDR1 is MNHEY and CDR2 is SVGAGI. This CDR3 has 13 amino acids. Germline trimming cut 9 bases from V and 2 bases from J; bases unmatched to any gene: 2. CDR3 coding DNA: TGTGCCAGTAGCGGGGGGCCCACAGATACGCAGTATTTT. Translated: CASSGGPTDTQYF.

V gene TRBV28 combines with J gene TRBJ1-2; the match to TRBD1 covers 9 bases. Germline lookup yields CDR1 MDHEN and CDR2 SYDVKM. V lost 8 bases to trimming and J lost 8 bases; unmatched junction nucleotides: 9. The CDR3 is 13 amino acids. The CDR3 region has the DNA TGTGCCAGCTACGACCGGACAGGGGCAGGCTACACCTTC. Translated, it gives CASYDRTGAGYTF.

This clone turned up a few times. The rearrangement uses TRBV30 and TRBJ2-7; 7 bases match TRBD1. V dropped 2 bases and J dropped 4; count of bases not matched to a gene: 2. This CDR3 contains 12 residues. Germline CDR1 GTSNPN, CDR2 SVGIG (reference sequence). The CDR3 nucleotides read TGTGCCTGGAGTTCACAGGGGTACGAGCAGTACTTC. Amino acids: CAWSSQGYEQYF.

In its sample, this clone ranks as medium-sized. This chain connects TRBV4-1 to TRBJ1-4, with unresolved D. Germline values: CDR1 MGHRA, CDR2 YSYEKL. This CDR3 has 14 residues. Trimming took 4 bases from V and 5 from J, leaving 11 bases between them. This chain's CDR3 is CASSLIEGNEKLFF. As DNA, the CDR3 is TGCGCCAGCAGCCTCATTGAGGGAAATGAAAAACTGTTTTTT.

This clone occurred a few times. CDR3 in amino acids: CASSSRGQDEQYF. For the CDR3, the DNA is TGTGCCAGCAGCTCTAGGGGGCAAGACGAGCAGTACTTC. The V gene is TRBV7-9, the J gene TRBJ2-7, with TRBD1 matching 7 bases. V shed 4 bases and J 5 bases; nucleotides not matched to a gene: 5. CDR1 SEHNR and CDR2 FQNEAQ come from the germline V gene (reference sequence). CDR3 length: 13 residues.

The chain employs TRBV28 and TRBJ1-2; 7 nucleotides line up with TRBD1. The CDR3 runs 14 residues. The ends lost 4 bases at V and 2 bases at J; junction bases unmatched: 4. Germline V lookup: CDR1 MDHEN, CDR2 SYDVKM. The DNA for the CDR3 is TGTGCCAGCAGTTCCCCGGGACAGAACTATGGCTACACCTTC. Translation: CASSSPGQNYGYTF.

The rearrangement uses TRBV2 and TRBJ2-1, with TRBD2 as a possible D gene (6 bases). The length of the CDR3 is 14 residues. Trimming took 7 bases from V and 8 from J, leaving 18 bases between them. Germline loops: CDR1 SNHLY, CDR2 FYNNEI. The CDR3 coding sequence is TGTGCCAGCAAATGGACCCCTGGAGGGCATGAGCAGTTCTTC. Protein sequence: CASKWTPGGHEQFF.

This chain joins TRBV2 and TRBJ2-7; 15 bases are shared with TRBD2. This CDR3 comprises 18 residues. Germline CDR1 and CDR2: SNHLY and FYNNEI. V lost 6 bases, J lost 0 bases, and 9 bases stayed unmatched. The DNA for the CDR3 is TGTGCCAGCAGCCGGACTAGCGGGGGGGCCTATAGCTCCTACGAGCAGTACTTC. Its translation is CASSRTSGGAYSSYEQYF.

The chain is built from TRBV10-2 and TRBJ1-1; D may be TRBD1 (5 bases). V lost 5 bases, J lost 10 bases, and 17 bases lay in between. The CDR3 contains 13 residues. CDR1 and CDR2 (germline): WSHSY, SAAADI. The CDR3 loop is CASSSGTGGRAFF. The CDR3 DNA is TGCGCCAGCAGTTCCGGGACGGGGGGAAGAGCTTTCTTT.

The V and J genes are TRBV27 and TRBJ1-1; D remains ambiguous. Germline lookup yields CDR1 MNHEY and CDR2 SMNVEV (reference sequence). The V gene lost 6 bases and the J gene lost 8 bases, with 10 bases spanning the gap. CDR3 length equals 11 residues. This chain's CDR3 is CASSRGYEAFF. In DNA form, the CDR3 reads TGTGCCAGCAGCCGGGGATACGAAGCTTTCTTT.